This record concerns one T cell receptor (beta chain) sequence. The data originate from a study of neoadjuvant nivolumab and ipilimumab in lung cancer. The method was immunoSEQ multiplex PCR; TCRdb's version includes in-frame clones alone and lacks a portion of them. The sample has tens of thousands of clones, 83% seen once; the top ten hold around 5.1%. Germline values: CDR1 SGHNT, CDR2 YYREEE (reference sequence). V lost 1 base and J lost 0; bases outside the gene matches: 6. The CDR3 is made up of 16 amino acids. The V and J genes are TRBV5-4 and TRBJ2-5; 7 bases map to TRBD1. The sequence was obtained from an adult with non-small cell lung cancer. The source material was tumor tissue, sampled after neoadjuvant nivolumab, alone or with ipilimumab, at or shortly before surgery. The CDR3 here is CASSLSYGTDQETQYF. DNA of the CDR3: TGTGCCAGCAGCTTGAGTTATGGGACAGACCAAGAGACCCAGTACTTC.